The clone carrying this TCR beta chain was picked up a small number of times. Sequencing was performed with immunoSEQ multiplex PCR; in TCRdb, only in-frame clones are kept and a portion is missing. The profile covers roughly 99,000 clones, with roughly four fifths appearing a single time and roughly 2% taken by the ten largest. The CDR3 covers 13 residues. The germline V gene has CDR1 SGDLS and CDR2 YYNGEE. The V gene lost 3 bases and the J gene lost 7 bases, with 13 bases spanning the gap. The record originates from a study of control samples from healthy donors and cancer patients. This clonotype originated in a man in his fifties or sixties in good health. The chain is built from TRBV9 and TRBJ1-2, with D possibly being TRBD1 (5 bases). Sequences were obtained from blood. In nucleotides, the CDR3 is TGTGCCAGCAGCGGACTGGTAGGGGTTGGCTACACCTTC. Its translation is CASSGLVGVGYTF.